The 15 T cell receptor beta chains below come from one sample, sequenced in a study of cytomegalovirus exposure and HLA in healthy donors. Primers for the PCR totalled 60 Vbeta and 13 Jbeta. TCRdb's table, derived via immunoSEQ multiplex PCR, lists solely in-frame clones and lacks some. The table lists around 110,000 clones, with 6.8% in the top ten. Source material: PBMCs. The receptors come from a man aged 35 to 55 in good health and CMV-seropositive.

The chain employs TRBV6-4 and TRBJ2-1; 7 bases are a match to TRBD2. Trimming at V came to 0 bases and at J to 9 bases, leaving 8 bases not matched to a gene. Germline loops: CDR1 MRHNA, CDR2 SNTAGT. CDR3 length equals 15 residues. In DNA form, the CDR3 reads TGTGCCAGCAGTGACTCTGCGGGAGAAGTCTTTGAGCAGTTCTTC. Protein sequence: CASSDSAGEVFEQFF.

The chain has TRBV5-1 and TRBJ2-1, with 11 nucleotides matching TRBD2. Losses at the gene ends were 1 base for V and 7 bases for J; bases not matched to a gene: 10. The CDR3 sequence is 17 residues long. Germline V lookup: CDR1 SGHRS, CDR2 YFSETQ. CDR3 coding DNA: TGCGCCAGCAGCTTGCAGCCACTAGCGGGAGTTCGAAATGAGCAGTTCTTC. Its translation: CASSLQPLAGVRNEQFF.

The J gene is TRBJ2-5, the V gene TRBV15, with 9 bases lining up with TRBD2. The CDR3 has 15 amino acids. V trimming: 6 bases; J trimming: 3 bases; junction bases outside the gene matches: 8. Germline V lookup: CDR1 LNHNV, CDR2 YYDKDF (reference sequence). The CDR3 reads CATRRFSGREETQYF. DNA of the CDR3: TGTGCCACCAGGAGATTTAGCGGGAGAGAAGAGACCCAGTACTTC.

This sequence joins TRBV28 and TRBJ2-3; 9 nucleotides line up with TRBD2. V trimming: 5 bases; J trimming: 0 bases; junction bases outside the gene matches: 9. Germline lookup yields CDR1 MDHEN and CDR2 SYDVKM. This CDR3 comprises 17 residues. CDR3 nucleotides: TGTGCCAGCAGTGGCCGGGGCGGGAGGGTTAGCACAGATACGCAGTATTTT. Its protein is CASSGRGGRVSTDTQYF. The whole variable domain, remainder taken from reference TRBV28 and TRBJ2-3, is DVKVTQSSRYLVKRTGEKVFLECVQDMDHENMFWYRQDPGLGLRLIYFSYDVKMKEKGDIPEGYSVSREKKERFSLILESASTNQTSMYLCASSGRGGRVSTDTQYFGPGTRLTVL.

The CDR3, as DNA: TGTGCCAGCAGCTTCGGTGCGGAAAGCACAGATACGCAGTATTTT. Its translation: CASSFGAESTDTQYF. The chain is built from TRBV5-6 and TRBJ2-3; no clear D gene. V lost 2 bases to trimming and J lost 0 bases, with 10 bases between them. The germline V gene has CDR1 SGHDT and CDR2 YYEEEE. This CDR3 spans 15 amino acids.

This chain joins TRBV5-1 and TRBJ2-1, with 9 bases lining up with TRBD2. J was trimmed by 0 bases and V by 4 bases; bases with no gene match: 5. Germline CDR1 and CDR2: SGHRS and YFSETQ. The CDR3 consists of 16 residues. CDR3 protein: CASSLSSGSSYNEQFF. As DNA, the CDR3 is TGCGCCAGCAGCCTAAGTAGCGGGAGCTCCTACAATGAGCAGTTCTTC.

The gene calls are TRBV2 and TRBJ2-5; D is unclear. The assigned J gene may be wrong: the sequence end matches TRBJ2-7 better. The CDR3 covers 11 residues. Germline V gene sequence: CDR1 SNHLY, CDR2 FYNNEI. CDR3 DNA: TGTGCCAGCAGGACGGGTGGCGAGCAGTACTTC. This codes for CASRTGGEQYF.

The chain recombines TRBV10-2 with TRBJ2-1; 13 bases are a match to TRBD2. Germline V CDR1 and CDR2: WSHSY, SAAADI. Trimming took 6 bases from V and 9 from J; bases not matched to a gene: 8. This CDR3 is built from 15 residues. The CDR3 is CASRNRTSGGGEQFF. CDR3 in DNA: TGCGCCAGCAGGAACCGGACTAGCGGGGGAGGTGAGCAGTTCTTC.

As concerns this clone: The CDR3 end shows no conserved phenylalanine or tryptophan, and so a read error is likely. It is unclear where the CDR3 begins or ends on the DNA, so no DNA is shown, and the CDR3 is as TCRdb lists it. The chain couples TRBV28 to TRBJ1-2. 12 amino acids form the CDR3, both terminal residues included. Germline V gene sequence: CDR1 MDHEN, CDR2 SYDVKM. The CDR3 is CASSPDGGGRVL.

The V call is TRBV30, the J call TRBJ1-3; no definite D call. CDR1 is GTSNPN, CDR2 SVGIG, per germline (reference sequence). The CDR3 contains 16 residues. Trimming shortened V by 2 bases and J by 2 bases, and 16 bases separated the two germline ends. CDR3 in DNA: TGTGCCTGGAGTCCTATGACTTCTCTGGCTGGAAACACCATATATTTT. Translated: CAWSPMTSLAGNTIYF.

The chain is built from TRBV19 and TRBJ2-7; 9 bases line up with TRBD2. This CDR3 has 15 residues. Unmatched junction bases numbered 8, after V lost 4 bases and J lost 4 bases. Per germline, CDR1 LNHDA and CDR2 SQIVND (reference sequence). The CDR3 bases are TGTGCCAGTAGTACAGATAGCGGGAGTTCTTACGAGCAGTACTTC. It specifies CASSTDSGSSYEQYF.

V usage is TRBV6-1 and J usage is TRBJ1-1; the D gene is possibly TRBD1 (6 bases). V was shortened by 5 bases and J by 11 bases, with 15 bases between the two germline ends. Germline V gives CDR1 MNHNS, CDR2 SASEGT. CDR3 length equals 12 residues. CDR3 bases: TGTGCCAGCAGTCCAGAGGGGGTCAGGGCTTTCTTT. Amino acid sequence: CASSPEGVRAFF.

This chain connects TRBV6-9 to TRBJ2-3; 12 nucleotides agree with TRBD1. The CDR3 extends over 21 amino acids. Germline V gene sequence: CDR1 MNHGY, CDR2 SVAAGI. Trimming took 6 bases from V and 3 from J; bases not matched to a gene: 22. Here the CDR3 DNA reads TGTGCCAGCAGCCCTCATCTTTCCGGGACAGGGGGCCTCATAACTACAGATACGCAGTATTTT. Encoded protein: CASSPHLSGTGGLITTDTQYF.

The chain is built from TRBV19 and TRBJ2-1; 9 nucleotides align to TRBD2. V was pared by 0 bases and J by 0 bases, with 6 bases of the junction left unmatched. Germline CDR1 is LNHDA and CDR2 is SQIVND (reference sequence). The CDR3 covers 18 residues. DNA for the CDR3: TGTGCCAGTAGTATAGATCTTTATAGCGGGAGCTCCTACAATGAGCAGTTCTTC. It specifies CASSIDLYSGSSYNEQFF. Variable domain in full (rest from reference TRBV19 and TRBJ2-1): DGGITQSPKYLFRKEGQNVTLSCEQNLNHDAMYWYRQDPGQGLRLIYYSQIVNDFQKGDIAEGYSVSREKKESFPLTVTSAQKNPTAFYLCASSIDLYSGSSYNEQFFGPGTRLTVL.

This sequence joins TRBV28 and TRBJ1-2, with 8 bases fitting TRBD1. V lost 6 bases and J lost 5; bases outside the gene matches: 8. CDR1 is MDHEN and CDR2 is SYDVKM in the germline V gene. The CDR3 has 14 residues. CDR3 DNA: TGTGCCAGCAGCCCCGGGACAGGTGTTTATGGCTACACCTTC. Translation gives CASSPGTGVYGYTF.